Sequencing of this T cell receptor (beta chain) was carried out in a study of CD8 T cells in Susac syndrome. General study points: The study acknowledged a relatively small number of individuals in its TCR sequencing and HLA analysis.

Reverse transcription used roughly 0.5 to 1 ug RNA and random hexamers. TCRdb passed the immunoSEQ multiplex PCR reads through MiXCR, listing each CDR3 protein once. The table shows under 200,000 distinct CDR3 sequences, with around 94% occurring only once. The V end was cut by 7 bases, the J end by 0 bases, with 6 bases between. Per the germline V gene, CDR1 is MNHEY and CDR2 is SVGEGT. The CDR3 length is 12 residues. In contrast to the negatively isolated CD8+ and CD4+ T cells, TEMRA cells were FACS-enriched. With regard to this clonotype: The antigen is undetermined.

Sequenced sample: CD4+ T cells from PBMCs. The genes are TRBV6-2 or TRBV6-3 and TRBJ1-1, with D uncertain. The receptor was isolated from a human donor in good health. The CDR3 DNA follows: TGTGCCAGCAAAGGCATGAACACTGAAGCTTTCTTT. Protein product: CASKGMNTEAFF.